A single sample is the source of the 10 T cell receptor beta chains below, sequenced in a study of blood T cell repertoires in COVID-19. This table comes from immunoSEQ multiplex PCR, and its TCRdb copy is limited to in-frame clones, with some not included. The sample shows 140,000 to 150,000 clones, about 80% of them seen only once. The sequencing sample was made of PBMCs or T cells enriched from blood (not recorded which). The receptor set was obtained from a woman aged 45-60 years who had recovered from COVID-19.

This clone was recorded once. The CDR3 coding sequence is TGTGCCAGCAGCACCAGGGCCCCGTCCGAGACCCAGTACTTC. It translates to CASSTRAPSETQYF. The chain is built from TRBV7-2 and TRBJ2-5, with a tentative D call TRBD1 (5 bases). Germline V CDR1 and CDR2: SGHTA, FQGNSA. The CDR3 has 14 residues. V lost 5 bases, J lost 5 bases, and 15 bases lay in between. Full variable domain (rest looked up from reference TRBV7-2 and TRBJ2-5): GAGVSQSPSNKVTEKGKDVELRCDPISGHTALYWYRQSLGQGLEFLIYFQGNSAPDKSGLPSDRFSAERTGGSVSTLTIQRTQQEDSAVYLCASSTRAPSETQYFGPGTRLLVL.

The CDR3 protein is CAWTPRIQGYTDTQYF. The CDR3 nucleotides are TGTGCCTGGACCCCCCGAATACAGGGGTACACAGATACGCAGTATTTT. V and J are TRBV30 and TRBJ2-3; TRBD1 aligns across 7 bases. CDR1 GTSNPN and CDR2 SVGIG come from the germline V gene (reference sequence). The CDR3 contains 16 residues. After removal of 4 bases from V and 2 bases from J, the junction contained 12 bases not matched to a gene.

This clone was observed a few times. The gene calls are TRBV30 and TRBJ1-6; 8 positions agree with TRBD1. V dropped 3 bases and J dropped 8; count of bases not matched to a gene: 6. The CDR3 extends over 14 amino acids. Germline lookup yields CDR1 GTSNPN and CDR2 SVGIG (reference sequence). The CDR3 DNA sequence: TGTGCCTGGAGACGGACAGGGAGGTATTCACCCCTCCACTTT. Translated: CAWRRTGRYSPLHF.

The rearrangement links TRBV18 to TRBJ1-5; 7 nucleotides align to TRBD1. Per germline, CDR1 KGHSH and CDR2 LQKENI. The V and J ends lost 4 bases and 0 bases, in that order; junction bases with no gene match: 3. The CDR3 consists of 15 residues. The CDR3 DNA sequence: TGTGCCAGCTCACATGGGACAGATAGCAATCAGCCCCAGCATTTT. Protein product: CASSHGTDSNQPQHF.

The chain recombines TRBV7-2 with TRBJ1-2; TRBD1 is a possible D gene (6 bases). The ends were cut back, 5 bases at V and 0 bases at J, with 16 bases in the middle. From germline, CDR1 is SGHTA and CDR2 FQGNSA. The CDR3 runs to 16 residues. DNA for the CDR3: TGTGCCAGCAGCGATAAGTGGACAGAACCTAACTATGGCTACACCTTC. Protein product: CASSDKWTEPNYGYTF.

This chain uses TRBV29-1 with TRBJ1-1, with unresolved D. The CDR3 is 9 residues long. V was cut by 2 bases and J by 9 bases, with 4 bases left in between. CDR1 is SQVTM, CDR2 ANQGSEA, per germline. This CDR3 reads CSVEYKAFF. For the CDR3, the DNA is TGCAGCGTTGAATATAAAGCTTTCTTT.

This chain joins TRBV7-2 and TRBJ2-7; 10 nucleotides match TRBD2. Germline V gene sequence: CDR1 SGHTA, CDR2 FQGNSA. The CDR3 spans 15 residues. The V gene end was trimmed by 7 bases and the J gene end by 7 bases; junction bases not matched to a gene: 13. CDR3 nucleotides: TGTGCCAGCATCCTAGGAGCGGGGGGGCCTTGGGAGCAGTACTTC. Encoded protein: CASILGAGGPWEQYF.

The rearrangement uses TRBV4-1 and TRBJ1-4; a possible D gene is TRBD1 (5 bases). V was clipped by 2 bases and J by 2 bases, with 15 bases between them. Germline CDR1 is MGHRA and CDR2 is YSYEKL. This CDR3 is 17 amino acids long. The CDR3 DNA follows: TGCGCCAGCAGCCAACCGGGGGGGACGGCGACTAATGAAAAACTGTTTTTT. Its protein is CASSQPGGTATNEKLFF.

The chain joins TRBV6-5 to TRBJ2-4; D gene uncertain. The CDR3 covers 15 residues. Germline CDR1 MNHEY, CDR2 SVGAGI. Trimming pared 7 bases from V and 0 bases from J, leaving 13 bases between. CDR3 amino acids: CASIDSPLAKNIQYF. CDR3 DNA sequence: TGTGCCAGCATCGACTCCCCCTTAGCCAAAAACATTCAGTACTTC.

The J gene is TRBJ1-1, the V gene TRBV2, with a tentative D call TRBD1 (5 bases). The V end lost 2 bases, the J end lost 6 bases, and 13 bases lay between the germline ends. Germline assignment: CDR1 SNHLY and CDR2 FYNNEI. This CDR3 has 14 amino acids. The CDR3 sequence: CASSEQGTLAEAFF. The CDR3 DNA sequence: TGTGCCAGCAGTGAACAGGGTACCCTGGCTGAAGCTTTCTTT.